This entry lists 18 T cell receptor beta chains sequenced from one sample in a study of shared clonotypes between healthy human individuals. Sequenced by immunoSEQ multiplex PCR; TCRdb stores in-frame clones only, minus some. The sample includes 850,000 to 1,100,000 clones, 70% to 85% of them seen just once. The sequenced material came from memory CD4+ T cells from PBMCs. As to subset: CD45RA-negative fraction. The receptors here all came from a man younger than 35 in good health. Some clones in this sample may be carry-over from other donors' samples.

CDR3 sequence: CASGNSYNEQFF. The DNA for the CDR3 is TGTGCAAGCGGCAACTCCTACAATGAGCAGTTCTTC. The chain combines TRBV19 with TRBJ2-1; D perhaps matches TRBD2 (5 bases). Germline CDR1 LNHDA, CDR2 SQIVND (reference sequence). The CDR3 totals 12 residues.

This clone was counted between two and nine times. The rearrangement uses TRBV2 and TRBJ1-1, with 8 bases fitting TRBD1. This CDR3 contains 12 residues. V trimming: 4 bases; J trimming: 11 bases; junction bases outside the gene matches: 6. Germline V CDR1 and CDR2: SNHLY, FYNNEI. The CDR3 DNA is TGTGCCAGCAGTGTAACGAGACAGGGGGCTTTCTTT. This codes for CASSVTRQGAFF.

The genes are TRBV7-2 and TRBJ2-5, with 11 bases fitting TRBD1. The junction had 7 bases not matched to a gene; V was cut back by 5 bases and J by 5 bases. CDR1 SGHTA and CDR2 FQGNSA come from the germline V gene. The CDR3 consists of 15 residues. The CDR3 sequence is CASSIGQGARETQYF. The CDR3 nucleotides read TGTGCCAGCAGCATCGGACAGGGGGCGAGGGAGACCCAGTACTTC.

The chain carries TRBV2 and TRBJ2-7; D is unclear. This CDR3 is built from 12 residues. CDR1 is SNHLY, CDR2 FYNNEI, per germline. V was shortened by 6 bases and J by 2 bases, with 8 bases between the two germline ends. The CDR3 DNA reads TGTGCCAGCAGAGTCTCTGCCTACGAGCAGTACTTC. Protein product: CASRVSAYEQYF.

Points on this clone: This sample includes further DNA sequences coding for the same CDR3. CDR3 DNA: TGCGCCAGCAGCCTTAGCGGGAGCTCCTACGAGCAGTACTTC. Protein sequence: CASSLSGSSYEQYF. This chain links TRBV5-1 with TRBJ2-7, with 9 positions matching TRBD2. Germline trimming cut 4 bases from V and 0 bases from J; bases unmatched to any gene: 2. Germline values: CDR1 SGHRS, CDR2 YFSETQ. There are 14 residues in the CDR3.

CDR3 sequence reads: CSPRRRANTEAFF. In DNA form, the CDR3 reads TGCAGCCCAAGAAGACGGGCGAACACTGAAGCTTTCTTT. This chain connects TRBV29-1 to TRBJ1-1; D call uncertain. Germline V CDR1 and CDR2: SQVTM, ANQGSEA. This CDR3 is 13 amino acids long. The germline V and J ends were trimmed by 8 bases and 1 base, with 14 bases remaining between them.

As concerns this clone: A far larger clone differs by one base, so this is likely a read error. J is TRBJ2-7 and V is TRBV15, with D possibly called TRBD1 or TRBD2 (7 bases each). The CDR3 has 20 amino acids. V was clipped by 4 bases and J by 4 bases, with 32 bases between them. Germline lookup yields CDR1 LNHNV and CDR2 YYDKDF (reference sequence). The CDR3 DNA sequence: TGTGCCACCAGCATAGACAGGGATTGGGGAGCGGGACCACATCGGTACGAGCAGTACTTC. It codes for CATSIDRDWGAGPHRYEQYF.

This clone was found once. J is TRBJ2-4 and V is TRBV5-1, with D perhaps matching TRBD1 (6 bases). Germline CDR1 is SGHRS and CDR2 is YFSETQ. The CDR3 consists of 16 residues. The germline V and J ends were trimmed by 0 bases and 1 base, with 11 bases remaining between them. The CDR3 DNA follows: TGCGCCAGCAGCTTGGTTCAGGGGCACGCCAAAAACATTCAGTACTTC. This codes for CASSLVQGHAKNIQYF.

The V and J genes are TRBV5-5 and TRBJ2-3; TRBD2 matches 12 bases. Trimming at V came to 6 bases and at J to 3 bases, leaving 8 bases not matched to a gene. The length of the CDR3 is 16 residues. CDR1 SGHKS and CDR2 YYEKEE come from the germline V gene (reference sequence). CDR3 bases: TGTGCCAGCATCCATCTAGCGGGAGGGGGGACAGATACGCAGTATTTT. It encodes CASIHLAGGGTDTQYF.

The chain has TRBV9 and TRBJ2-5; perhaps TRBD2 as D (6 bases). CDR1 is SGDLS, CDR2 YYNGEE, per germline. This CDR3 is built from 14 residues. V lost 0 bases to trimming and J lost 4 bases, with 10 bases between them. The CDR3 DNA is TGTGCCAGCAGCGTAGCTTGGGGAGGAGAGACCCAGTACTTC. Translating gives CASSVAWGGETQYF.

The genes are TRBV25-1 and TRBJ2-2; D may be TRBD1 or TRBD2 (5 bases each). Trimming left V 1 base short and J 6 bases short, with 12 bases between. The CDR3 has 15 amino acids. The V gene's germline CDR1 is MGHDK and CDR2 SYGVNS. As DNA, the CDR3 is TGTGCCAGCAGTGAATCGGGTGGGGGAGCCGGGGAGCTGTTTTTT. This translates into CASSESGGGAGELFF.

This chain joins TRBV5-1 and TRBJ2-7; TRBD2 aligns across 10 bases. The junction had 9 bases not matched to a gene; V was cut back by 0 bases and J by 6 bases. Looked up from germline, CDR1 is SGHRS and CDR2 is YFSETQ. The CDR3 is 16 amino acids. The CDR3 coding sequence is TGCGCCAGCAGCTTGGCCGGCAGCGGGAGGGCCCGCGAGCAGTACTTC. This encodes CASSLAGSGRAREQYF.

The V and J genes are TRBV5-1 and TRBJ1-4, with a tentative D call TRBD1 (5 bases). The germline V gene has CDR1 SGHRS and CDR2 YFSETQ. Trimming took 4 bases from V and 6 from J, leaving 13 bases between them. The CDR3 runs 14 residues. CDR3 coding DNA: TGCGCCAGCAGCCCGGGTTGGGGGGATGAAAAACTGTTTTTT. Its protein product is CASSPGWGDEKLFF.

There are a few counts of this clone. The sample holds other DNA sequences that translate to the same CDR3. This chain uses TRBV5-1 with TRBJ1-4; D is undetermined. The germline CDR1 and CDR2 sequences are SGHRS and YFSETQ. This CDR3 is built from 14 residues. V was cut by 0 bases and J by 4 bases, with 7 bases left in between. Written as DNA, the CDR3 is TGCGCCAGCAGCTTGGAGGCAAGTAATGAAAAACTGTTTTTT. It is translated as CASSLEASNEKLFF.

The table lists this clone with a count of one. The CDR3 DNA is TGCGCCAGCAGCCCGGGCGGGGGACTACTTTACAATGAGCAGTTCTTC. As protein: CASSPGGGLLYNEQFF. The chain employs TRBV4-1 and TRBJ2-1; 7 nucleotides match TRBD2. The germline CDR1 and CDR2 sequences are MGHRA and YSYEKL. V dropped 4 bases and J dropped 4; count of bases not matched to a gene: 10. The CDR3 is made up of 16 amino acids.

This rearrangement joins TRBV10-3 to TRBJ2-2; 11 bases agree with TRBD1. V lost 10 bases, J lost 5 bases, and 9 bases stayed unmatched. Germline V gives CDR1 ENHRY, CDR2 SYGVKD. The CDR3 has 15 residues. The CDR3 spells CATASGQGATGELFF. DNA for the CDR3: TGTGCCACAGCCTCAGGACAGGGGGCGACCGGGGAGCTGTTTTTT.

This clone was observed a handful of times. The chain joins TRBV5-1 to TRBJ2-7; 12 nucleotides align to TRBD2. In germline, CDR1 is SGHRS, CDR2 YFSETQ. The CDR3 runs to 17 residues. V lost 3 bases and J lost 4; bases outside the gene matches: 11. The CDR3 is CASSSSLAGGPRYEQYF. The CDR3 DNA follows: TGCGCCAGCAGCTCGTCACTAGCGGGAGGACCCCGGTACGAGCAGTACTTC.

This clone was seen a few times. The chain links TRBV30 to TRBJ1-2; unclear D gene. The V end was cut by 2 bases, the J end by 4 bases, with 17 bases between. The CDR3 length is 15 residues. Germline V gene lookup returns CDR1 GTSNPN and CDR2 SVGIG (reference sequence). CDR3 sequence (DNA): TGTGCCTGGAGTTATGTGGCACTCATCCCCTATGGCTACACCTTC. Translation gives CAWSYVALIPYGYTF.